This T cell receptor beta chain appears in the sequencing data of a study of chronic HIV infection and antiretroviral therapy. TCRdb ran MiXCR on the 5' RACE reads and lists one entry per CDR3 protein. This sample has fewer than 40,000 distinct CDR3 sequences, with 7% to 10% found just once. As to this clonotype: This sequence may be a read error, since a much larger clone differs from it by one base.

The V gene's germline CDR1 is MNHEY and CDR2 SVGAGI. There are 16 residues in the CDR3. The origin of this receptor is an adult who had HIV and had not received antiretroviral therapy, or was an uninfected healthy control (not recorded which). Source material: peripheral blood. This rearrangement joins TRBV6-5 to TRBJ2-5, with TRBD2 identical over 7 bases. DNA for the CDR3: TGTGTCAGCAGTTACTCGACGGCGCTAGCGGAAGAGACCCAGTACTTC. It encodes CVSSYSTALAEETQYF.